Shown below are 23 T cell receptor beta chains from a single sample sequenced in a study of shared clonotypes between healthy human individuals. Generated by immunoSEQ multiplex PCR, the TCRdb table keeps only in-frame clones and is missing some. The sample shows some 1 million clones, around 75% of them seen only once. What was sequenced was memory CD4+ T cells sorted from blood. Regarding subset: CD45RA-negative fraction. Every receptor here comes from a man between 18 and 35 years old in good health.

The table lists this clone with a count of one. The chain combines TRBV10-1 with TRBJ1-1, with D possibly matching TRBD1 (6 bases). V shed 0 bases and J shed 13 bases, with 12 bases lying between them. CDR1 WNHNN and CDR2 SYGVQD come from the germline V gene (reference sequence). There are 12 residues in the CDR3. This chain's CDR3 is CASSESGRGFFF. CDR3 sequence (DNA): TGCGCCAGCAGTGAGTCGGGCAGGGGCTTTTTCTTT.

The rearrangement joins TRBV9 to TRBJ2-3; tentative D call: TRBD2 (6 bases). This CDR3 comprises 14 residues. Germline V CDR1 and CDR2: SGDLS, YYNGEE. Trimming removed 3 bases at V and 2 bases at J, with 10 bases between. The CDR3 nucleotides are TGTGCCAGCAGCGCCGGAGGGACCACAGATACGCAGTATTTT. Encoded protein: CASSAGGTTDTQYF.

In its sample, this clone was seen once. The chain recombines TRBV6-5 with TRBJ2-1; no firm D call. The CDR3 is 15 residues long. Per the germline V gene, CDR1 is MNHEY and CDR2 is SVGAGI. Between the trimmed V and J ends, which lost 0 bases and 8 bases, there was a span of 14 bases. The CDR3 region has the DNA TGTGCCAGCAGTTACTCAAGCGACCCGGCTCATGAGCAGTTCTTC. As protein: CASSYSSDPAHEQFF.

This clone was seen at least ten times. The CDR3 DNA reads TGTGCCAGCAGCTTTAAGACTGTGAACTATGGCTACACCTTC. It encodes CASSFKTVNYGYTF. This chain joins TRBV7-9 and TRBJ1-2; no definite D call. In germline, CDR1 is SEHNR, CDR2 FQNEAQ (reference sequence). This CDR3 is 14 amino acids long. The V end was cut by 3 bases, the J end by 2 bases, with 10 bases between. Full variable domain (remainder filled in from reference TRBV7-9 and TRBJ1-2): DTGVSQNPRHKITKRGQNVTFRCDPISEHNRLYWYRQTLGQGPEFLTYFQNEAQLEKSRLLSDRFSAERPKGSFSTLEIQRTEQGDSAMYLCASSFKTVNYGYTFGSGTRLTVV.

The chain links TRBV30 to TRBJ1-2, with no clear D. The CDR3 is 12 residues long. Germline loops: CDR1 GTSNPN, CDR2 SVGIG (reference sequence). V was trimmed by 3 bases and J by 7 bases, leaving 12 bases between them. This CDR3 is CAWREGRSGYTF. DNA for the CDR3: TGTGCCTGGAGGGAGGGAAGGAGTGGCTACACCTTC.

The V gene is TRBV7-2, the J gene TRBJ2-5; 9 bases fit TRBD1. V lost 2 bases to trimming and J lost 1 base; unmatched junction nucleotides: 5. CDR1 and CDR2 (germline): SGHTA, FQGNSA. This CDR3 spans 16 amino acids. In nucleotides, the CDR3 is TGTGCCAGCAGCTTAAAGGTGGGACAGGGCCAAGAGACCCAGTACTTC. Protein product: CASSLKVGQGQETQYF.

This clone was recorded once. The chain employs TRBV4-3 and TRBJ2-7; D possibly corresponds to TRBD1 (6 bases). Per germline, CDR1 LGHNA and CDR2 YSLEER. The CDR3 runs to 15 residues. Trimming removed 0 bases from V and 3 bases from J, with 12 bases in between. The CDR3: CASSQDLQGYYEQYF. The CDR3 nucleotides read TGCGCCAGCAGCCAAGATCTACAGGGTTACTACGAGCAGTACTTC.

This rearrangement joins TRBV28 to TRBJ1-6; D remains unclear. Trimming shortened V by 6 bases and J by 7 bases, and 16 bases separated the two germline ends. The germline CDR1 and CDR2 sequences are MDHEN and SYDVKM. The CDR3 spans 15 residues. CDR3 sequence reads: CASSPPSSGNSPLHF. The CDR3 DNA sequence: TGTGCCAGCAGCCCCCCCTCCAGCGGGAATTCACCCCTCCACTTT.

J is TRBJ1-2 and V is TRBV7-2, with 11 bases identical to TRBD1. V shed 5 bases, J shed 7 bases, and the junction held 6 bases outside the gene matches. Germline CDR1 SGHTA, CDR2 FQGNSA. CDR3 size: 14 residues. DNA for the CDR3: TGTGCCAGCAGCCGCGGGGACAGGGGGACTGGCTACACCTTC. Its translation: CASSRGDRGTGYTF.

The chain carries TRBV27 and TRBJ2-3; TRBD1 matches 9 bases. The CDR3 extends over 15 amino acids. The V gene end was trimmed by 6 bases and the J gene end by 5 bases; junction bases not matched to a gene: 9. Germline CDR1 is MNHEY and CDR2 is SMNVEV (reference sequence). In nucleotides, the CDR3 is TGTGCCAGCAGACAAACAGGGGGCTCGGTAGATACGCAGTATTTT. Its translation is CASRQTGGSVDTQYF.

This clone has just a few counts. The J gene is TRBJ2-5, the V gene TRBV15; D unclear. Germline V gives CDR1 LNHNV, CDR2 YYDKDF (reference sequence). The CDR3 has 15 residues. V dropped 4 bases and J dropped 2 bases, with 14 bases sitting between them. The CDR3 sequence: CATSTNLGTQETQYF. The CDR3 region has the DNA TGTGCCACCAGCACAAACCTCGGAACGCAAGAGACCCAGTACTTC.

This chain connects TRBV9 to TRBJ2-2, with 16 bases matching TRBD2. V shed 7 bases, J shed 4 bases, and the junction held 7 bases outside the gene matches. Germline-derived CDR1 and CDR2 are SGDLS and YYNGEE. The CDR3 loop spans 17 amino acids. The CDR3 loop reads CASGGTSGRALTGELFF. In nucleotides, the CDR3 is TGTGCCAGCGGAGGGACTAGCGGGAGGGCCCTCACCGGGGAGCTGTTTTTT. Supplemented by reference TRBV9 and TRBJ2-2, the full variable domain reads DSGVTQTPKHLITATGQRVTLRCSPRSGDLSVYWYQQSLDQGLQFLIQYYNGEERAKGNILERFSAQQFPDLHSELNLSSLELGDSALYFCASGGTSGRALTGELFFGEGSRLTVL.

V and J are TRBV11-1 and TRBJ2-7, with D uncertain. V dropped 4 bases and J dropped 1 base, with 8 bases sitting between them. The V gene's germline CDR1 is SGHAT and CDR2 FQDESV (reference sequence). The CDR3 sequence is 13 residues long. The chain's CDR3 is CASSSAGSYEQYF. The CDR3 bases are TGTGCCAGCAGCTCCGCCGGATCCTACGAGCAGTACTTC.

The V and J genes are TRBV5-5 and TRBJ1-6; D gene unclear. Per the germline V gene, CDR1 is SGHKS and CDR2 is YYEKEE (reference sequence). This CDR3 contains 15 residues. V was clipped by 0 bases and J by 8 bases, with 12 bases between them. The CDR3 nucleotides read TGTGCCAGCAGCTTGGTCGCGACTTCCCATTCACCCCTCCACTTT. Translated: CASSLVATSHSPLHF.

V is TRBV6-5 and J is TRBJ1-2, with D perhaps TRBD1 (6 bases). The CDR3 is 14 amino acids. Trimming pared 5 bases from V and 4 bases from J, leaving 14 bases between. Germline V gene data show CDR1 as MNHEY and CDR2 as SVGAGI. The CDR3: CASSRTDRPYGYTF. The CDR3 DNA sequence: TGTGCCAGCAGTCGAACAGACAGGCCCTATGGCTACACCTTC.

This chain connects TRBV5-6 to TRBJ2-2; D unclear. The length of the CDR3 is 14 residues. Between the trimmed V and J ends, which lost 0 bases and 0 bases, there was a span of 3 bases. Germline CDR1 is SGHDT and CDR2 is YYEEEE. The CDR3 sequence: CASSLGPNTGELFF. CDR3 in DNA: TGTGCCAGCAGCTTGGGGCCGAACACCGGGGAGCTGTTTTTT. The full variable domain, rest sourced from reference TRBV5-6 and TRBJ2-2, is DAGVTQSPTHLIKTRGQQVTLRCSPKSGHDTVSWYQQALGQGPQFIFQYYEEEERQRGNFPDRFSGHQFPNYSSELNVNALLLGDSALYLCASSLGPNTGELFFGEGSRLTVL.

For the CDR3, the DNA is TGTGCCAGCAGTTTATCTCCGTCCGGGGCAACTAATGAAAAACTGTTTTTT. This gives the protein CASSLSPSGATNEKLFF. This sequence joins TRBV27 and TRBJ1-4; D is uncertain. The CDR3 is made up of 17 amino acids. Germline-derived CDR1 and CDR2 are MNHEY and SMNVEV (reference sequence). The V end was cut by 0 bases, the J end by 0 bases, with 11 bases between.

V is TRBV6-4 and J is TRBJ2-7, with D hard to call. This CDR3 region has 14 residues. From germline, CDR1 is MRHNA and CDR2 SNTAGT. Trimming removed 0 bases from V and 6 bases from J, with 12 bases in between. CDR3 sequence reads: CASSDSHSASEQYF. The CDR3 coding sequence is TGTGCCAGCAGTGACTCTCATTCGGCAAGCGAGCAGTACTTC.

In this sample, this clone turned up once. This rearrangement joins TRBV18 to TRBJ2-3; D unresolved. Germline CDR1 and CDR2: KGHSH and LQKENI. V dropped 1 base and J dropped 0 bases, with 11 bases sitting between them. CDR3 size: 16 residues. The CDR3 DNA reads TGTGCCAGCTCACCACTGTACCGGAGAAGCACAGATACGCAGTATTTT. Translation: CASSPLYRRSTDTQYF.

The V gene is TRBV10-3, the J gene TRBJ1-5; D possibly corresponds to TRBD1 (5 bases). Trimming removed 10 bases at V and 0 bases at J, with 16 bases between. The CDR3 runs to 15 residues. The V gene's germline CDR1 is ENHRY and CDR2 SYGVKD. The CDR3 protein is CATARTDNSNQPQHF. Here the CDR3 DNA reads TGTGCCACCGCCAGGACGGACAATAGCAATCAGCCCCAGCATTTT.

The J gene is TRBJ2-1, the V gene TRBV4-1; 7 bases align to TRBD1. This CDR3 comprises 16 residues. After removal of 3 bases from V and 6 bases from J, the junction contained 11 bases not matched to a gene. Germline V CDR1 and CDR2: MGHRA, YSYEKL. CDR3 residues: CASSHITGQALNEQFF. The DNA for the CDR3 is TGCGCCAGCAGCCATATAACCGGACAGGCCCTCAATGAGCAGTTCTTC.

J is TRBJ1-1 and V is TRBV29-1; 9 nucleotides line up with TRBD1. The J segment lost 3 bases and the V segment lost 4 bases, leaving 3 bases of the junction unmatched. CDR3 length: 13 amino acids. Germline V gene sequence: CDR1 SQVTM, CDR2 ANQGSEA. CDR3 coding DNA: TGCAGCGTTGTTACAGGGGGCTACACTGAAGCTTTCTTT. It yields the protein CSVVTGGYTEAFF. The whole variable domain, remainder taken from reference TRBV29-1 and TRBJ1-1, is SAVISQKPSRDICQRGTSLTIQCQVDSQVTMMFWYRQQPGQSLTLIATANQGSEATYESGFVIDKFPISRPNLTFSTLTVSNMSPEDSSIYLCSVVTGGYTEAFFGQGTRLTVV.

This clone was recorded at least ten times. The sample holds other DNA sequences that translate to the same CDR3. The genes are TRBV27 and TRBJ1-1, with D uncertain. Germline V gene lookup returns CDR1 MNHEY and CDR2 SMNVEV (reference sequence). CDR3 size: 14 residues. Trimming removed 1 base from V and 2 bases from J, with 8 bases in between. CDR3 coding DNA: TGTGCCAGCAGTTTATTATCCGGAAACACTGAAGCTTTCTTT. Amino acids: CASSLLSGNTEAFF.